These 28 T cell receptor beta chains originate from one sample sequenced in a study of shared clonotypes between healthy human individuals. Produced via immunoSEQ multiplex PCR; TCRdb's table is partial and in-frame only. Of approximately 500,000 clones listed, 81% are singletons. Sequencing input: PBMCs. These receptors all come from a woman aged 40-49 years in good health. Some clones in this sample may be carry-over from other donors' samples.

This chain uses TRBV7-3 with TRBJ2-5; possibly TRBD1 or TRBD2 for D (5 bases each). CDR3 length: 15 amino acids. CDR1 SGHTA and CDR2 FQGTGA come from the germline V gene. V lost 4 bases and J lost 1, with 13 bases in between. The DNA of the CDR3 is TGTGCCAGCAGCTCGGGACGGACGGTCCAAGAGACCCAGTACTTC. This translates into CASSSGRTVQETQYF. The full variable domain, in which reference TRBV7-3 and TRBJ2-5 provide the parts outside the CDR3, is GAGVSQTPSNKVTEKGKYVELRCDPISGHTALYWYRQSLGQGPEFLIYFQGTGAADDSGLPNDRFFAVRPEGSVSTLKIQRTERGDSAVYLCASSSGRTVQETQYFGPGTRLLVL.

The count of this clone is one. This is likely an artifact of a read error, given a far larger clone one base away. The genes are TRBV7-8 and TRBJ2-7; either TRBD1 or TRBD2 may supply D (5 bases each). The V end was cut by 5 bases, the J end by 2 bases, with 22 bases between. This CDR3 has 17 amino acids. Germline V gives CDR1 SGHVS, CDR2 FQNEAQ. The CDR3 spells CASSQEGLTEPTYEQYF. DNA for the CDR3: TGTGCCAGCAGCCAAGAGGGGCTGACAGAGCCCACCTACGAGCAGTACTTC.

This chain links TRBV7-9 with TRBJ2-3; either TRBD1 or TRBD2 may fit D (5 bases each). V was cut by 1 base and J by 6 bases, with 11 bases left in between. Germline loops: CDR1 SEHNR, CDR2 FQNEAQ (reference sequence). The CDR3 totals 14 residues. The CDR3 loop reads CASSLVWDRDTQYF. The DNA of the CDR3 is TGTGCCAGCAGCTTAGTCTGGGACCGGGATACGCAGTATTTT.

The sample holds one count of this clone. The J gene is TRBJ2-7, the V gene TRBV4-1, with TRBD1 matching over 8 bases. V lost 1 base and J lost 0; bases outside the gene matches: 8. CDR1 and CDR2 from the germline V gene are MGHRA and YSYEKL. The CDR3 has 17 residues. The CDR3 reads CASSQVSGGRTSYEQYF. The DNA of the CDR3 is TGCGCCAGCAGCCAAGTGTCAGGGGGCAGAACCTCCTACGAGCAGTACTTC.

The chain carries TRBV19 and TRBJ2-3, with unresolved D. V was cut by 9 bases and J by 1 base, with 14 bases left in between. Germline CDR1 LNHDA, CDR2 SQIVND (reference sequence). The CDR3 spans 14 residues. CDR3 protein: CASRPSSGTDTQYF. Written as DNA, the CDR3 is TGTGCCAGCCGTCCTTCTTCTGGCACAGATACGCAGTATTTT.

J is TRBJ2-3 and V is TRBV27, with 13 bases that match TRBD2. The CDR3 length is 16 residues. The trim removed 2 bases at V and 2 bases at J, leaving 1 base unmatched. Germline V CDR1 and CDR2: MNHEY, SMNVEV (reference sequence). The CDR3 DNA follows: TGTGCCAGCAGTTTAGGGACTAGCGGGACCACAGATACGCAGTATTTT. Translating gives CASSLGTSGTTDTQYF.

The chain uses TRBV4-1 and TRBJ2-5, with D possibly called TRBD1 or TRBD2 (5 bases each). The better agreement between TRBJ2-7 and the DNA end casts doubt on the J call. In germline, CDR1 is MGHRA, CDR2 YSYEKL. The CDR3 consists of 17 residues. The CDR3 region is CASSQKPPGTASGEQYF. Here the CDR3 DNA reads TGCGCCAGCAGCCAAAAACCACCCGGGACGGCCTCAGGCGAGCAGTACTTC.

This chain uses TRBV19 with TRBJ1-2; D is ambiguous. Germline V CDR1 and CDR2: LNHDA, SQIVND (reference sequence). The CDR3 runs 16 residues. The V end lost 7 bases, the J end lost 4 bases, and 22 bases lay between the germline ends. The DNA of the CDR3 is TGTGCCAGTACCCAGCTTTGGACGCCCTTACTCTATGGCTACACCTTC. It codes for CASTQLWTPLLYGYTF.

The rearrangement joins TRBV2 to TRBJ1-5; D is ambiguous. Trimming removed 5 bases from V and 3 bases from J, with 2 bases in between. The CDR3 covers 11 residues. Germline values: CDR1 SNHLY, CDR2 FYNNEI. The CDR3 is CASSLNQPQHF. The CDR3 region has the DNA TGTGCCAGCAGTCTCAATCAGCCCCAGCATTTT.

Comment on this clone: Other DNA variants within this sample encode the same CDR3. This chain joins TRBV18 and TRBJ2-1, with TRBD2 matching 7 bases. CDR3 size: 12 residues. Germline CDR1 KGHSH, CDR2 LQKENI. J was trimmed by 8 bases and V by 3 bases; bases with no gene match: 1. The CDR3 coding sequence is TGTGCCAGCTCACCGAGCGGGGATGAGCAGTTCTTC. Residues: CASSPSGDEQFF.

This clone was counted between two and nine times. A read error likely explains this, since a far larger clone differs by one base. The same CDR3 can be traced to other DNA sequences in this sample. The V call is TRBV5-8, the J call TRBJ1-1; D not certain. The CDR3 is 13 residues long. Per germline, CDR1 SGHTS and CDR2 YDEGEE. CDR3 sequence: CASSSTSNTEAFF. The CDR3 region has the DNA TGTGCCAGCAGTTCCACATCGAACACCGAAGCTTTCTTT.

The chain joins TRBV28 to TRBJ1-5, with 9 bases identical to TRBD1. After removal of 6 bases from V and 7 bases from J, the junction contained 7 bases not matched to a gene. Germline V gene lookup returns CDR1 MDHEN and CDR2 SYDVKM. The CDR3 runs 14 residues. The CDR3 DNA reads as TGTGCCAGCAGGCAACAGGGGGCAGGCCAGCCCCAGCATTTT. Translated, it gives CASRQQGAGQPQHF.

The genes are TRBV6-6 and TRBJ2-1; 7 bases fit TRBD2. V trimming: 6 bases; J trimming: 4 bases; junction bases outside the gene matches: 9. The V gene's germline CDR1 is MNHNY and CDR2 SVGAGI (reference sequence). This CDR3 contains 15 residues. The CDR3 DNA is TGTGCCAGCAGCAATGGGCGGGAGAGTTACAATGAGCAGTTCTTC. It codes for CASSNGRESYNEQFF.

The chain combines TRBV29-1 with TRBJ2-3, with D unresolved. The CDR3 has 12 amino acids. The V end lost 5 bases, the J end lost 2 bases, and 8 bases lay between the germline ends. Germline loops: CDR1 SQVTM, CDR2 ANQGSEA. The CDR3 reads CSVRLYTDTQYF. CDR3 DNA: TGCAGCGTTCGTCTTTACACAGATACGCAGTATTTT.

Only a few counts were recorded for this clone. The genes are TRBV4-2 and TRBJ1-1; the match to TRBD1 covers 11 bases. The V gene's germline CDR1 is LGHNA and CDR2 YNFKEQ. V lost 0 bases, J lost 3 bases, and 3 bases stayed unmatched. The CDR3 consists of 16 residues. CDR3 DNA sequence: TGTGCCAGCAGCCAAGAGGGACAGGGGGGATACACTGAAGCTTTCTTT. Its translation is CASSQEGQGGYTEAFF.

The rearrangement links TRBV6-1 to TRBJ1-2, with a weak D call TRBD1 (6 bases). CDR3 length: 12 residues. Germline loops: CDR1 MNHNS, CDR2 SASEGT. Trimming removed 8 bases from V and 8 bases from J, with 15 bases in between. CDR3 in amino acids: CASLGRGKGYTF. The CDR3 nucleotides read TGTGCCAGCTTGGGCAGGGGTAAAGGCTACACCTTC.

This chain connects TRBV19 to TRBJ2-1; D gene ambiguous. Germline V CDR1 and CDR2: LNHDA, SQIVND (reference sequence). V was clipped by 7 bases and J by 0 bases, with 7 bases between them. The length of the CDR3 is 13 residues. The CDR3 region has the DNA TGTGCCAGTAACCCAAGCTCCTACAATGAGCAGTTCTTC. It encodes CASNPSSYNEQFF.

The genes are TRBV10-3 and TRBJ2-1, with 13 bases identical to TRBD2. V lost 6 bases to trimming and J lost 7 bases; unmatched junction nucleotides: 6. CDR1 and CDR2 from the germline V gene are ENHRY and SYGVKD. This CDR3 contains 15 residues. The CDR3 DNA reads as TGTGCCATCAGCCTCGGACTAGCGGGAGTTAATGAGCAGTTCTTC. Translating it yields CAISLGLAGVNEQFF.

On this clone itself: A much larger clone is a single base away; this may be a read error. The chain carries TRBV18 and TRBJ2-7; a weak D match, TRBD2 (5 bases). Germline assignment: CDR1 KGHSH and CDR2 LQKENI. CDR3 length: 16 amino acids. Trimming pared 8 bases from V and 3 bases from J, leaving 23 bases between. The CDR3 loop is CASRNPRWRSYYEQYF. In nucleotides, the CDR3 is TGTGCCAGCCGAAACCCCCGCTGGAGGAGCTACTACGAGCAGTACTTC.

The J gene is TRBJ2-3, the V gene TRBV4-3, with 7 bases aligning to TRBD2. CDR3 size: 16 residues. J gave up 1 base and V 1 base, and 5 bases lay outside the gene matches. CDR1 and CDR2 (germline): LGHNA, YSLEER. This chain's CDR3 is CASSQGLGGGTDTQYF. The CDR3 DNA sequence: TGCGCCAGCAGCCAAGGCCTGGGAGGGGGCACAGATACGCAGTATTTT.

In regard to this clone: A junction end diverges from the germline sequence, so it may reflect a read error. The rearrangement uses TRBV6-5 and TRBJ2-7, with 14 bases matching TRBD2. The CDR3 covers 14 residues. Germline CDR1 reads MNHEY; CDR2 reads SVGAGI. For the CDR3, the DNA is TGTGCCAGCAGCCCTCCGGGACTAGCGGGAGCCACAGAATTC. Translated, it gives CASSPPGLAGATEF.

This clone appeared a few times. The CDR3 coding sequence is TGCGCCAGCAGACCTGGGACAGGGAGGGAGACCCAGTACTTC. It is translated as CASRPGTGRETQYF. The gene calls are TRBV5-1 and TRBJ2-5; the match to TRBD1 covers 9 bases. The CDR3 is 14 amino acids. Germline CDR1 SGHRS, CDR2 YFSETQ. Trimming at V came to 5 bases and at J to 5 bases, leaving 7 bases not matched to a gene. The full variable domain, completed using reference TRBV5-1 and TRBJ2-5, is KAGVTQTPRYLIKTRGQQVTLSCSPISGHRSVSWYQQTPGQGLQFLFEYFSETQRNKGNFPGRFSGRQFSNSRSEMNVSTLELGDSALYLCASRPGTGRETQYFGPGTRLLVL.

This clone has only a few counts. The rearrangement links TRBV10-3 to TRBJ2-7; D gene unclear. The CDR3 covers 12 residues. V lost 10 bases and J lost 0, with 10 bases in between. Germline V gene sequence: CDR1 ENHRY, CDR2 SYGVKD. DNA for the CDR3: TGTGCCAGCAGCCCAGACTCCTACGAGCAGTACTTC. It translates to CASSPDSYEQYF.

This rearrangement joins TRBV7-8 to TRBJ2-3; D may be TRBD2 (6 bases). The CDR3 is 15 residues long. Trimming took 4 bases from V and 3 from J, leaving 14 bases between them. Germline CDR1 SGHVS, CDR2 FQNEAQ. The CDR3 DNA reads as TGTGCCAGCAGCTATCCACCCGGGAGAACAGATACGCAGTATTTT. Translated: CASSYPPGRTDTQYF.

The chain joins TRBV5-1 to TRBJ2-2, with a possible D match to TRBD2 (5 bases). This CDR3 region has 16 residues. Germline CDR1 reads SGHRS; CDR2 reads YFSETQ. Trimming stripped 5 bases from V and 0 bases from J, with 14 bases between. CDR3 nucleotides: TGCGCCAGCAGGCGGGCTCAGGCAACGAACACCGGGGAGCTGTTTTTT. Translating it yields CASRRAQATNTGELFF.

The J gene is TRBJ1-1, the V gene TRBV11-3; 9 nucleotides line up with TRBD1. Unmatched junction bases numbered 9, after V lost 1 base and J lost 0 bases. The CDR3 runs 18 residues. CDR1 SGHNT and CDR2 YENEEA come from the germline V gene. CDR3 sequence: CASSLGPSTGGMNTEAFF. CDR3 nucleotide sequence: TGTGCCAGCAGCTTAGGCCCCTCGACAGGGGGGATGAACACTGAAGCTTTCTTT.

The chain links TRBV7-2 to TRBJ2-7; the D gene is possibly TRBD1 (5 bases). Germline V lookup: CDR1 SGHTA, CDR2 FQGNSA. Trimming took off 9 bases at V and 4 bases at J, with 19 bases between the two ends. CDR3 size: 14 residues. The CDR3 spells CASNRQKGPYEQYF. The CDR3 DNA is TGTGCCAGTAACCGACAGAAAGGGCCGTACGAGCAGTACTTC.

J is TRBJ2-5 and V is TRBV28; the match to TRBD1 covers 10 bases. The DNA end is more similar to TRBJ2-7, so the J call may be wrong. The CDR3 is made up of 16 amino acids. Per germline, CDR1 MDHEN and CDR2 SYDVKM. As DNA, the CDR3 is TGTGCCAGCAGAAGATCCGGGACAGGGGTCTTATACGAGCAGTACTTC. As protein: CASRRSGTGVLYEQYF.